This paragraph covers one TCR beta chain sequence. Its antigen is still unknown. This table comes from immunoSEQ multiplex PCR, and its TCRdb copy is limited to in-frame clones, with some not included. The sample lists approximately 93,000 clones; more than 70% were seen once. This entry comes from a study of T cell responses to AZD1222 COVID-19 vaccine. Study-wide findings and caveats: Only 5 or 6 AZD1222 recipients were seropositive at baseline. Repertoire collection took place solely once the T cell response had peaked.

The CDR3 has 18 residues. Trimming removed 1 base from V and 0 bases from J, with 15 bases in between. The V gene's germline CDR1 is MGHRA and CDR2 YSYEKL. Sequences were derived from peripheral blood, sampled 28 days after the second AZD1222 dose. This rearrangement joins TRBV4-1 to TRBJ1-4; D is perhaps TRBD1 (5 bases). This TCR was recovered from an adult who received the AZD1222 COVID-19 vaccine. The CDR3 here is CASSQGPLGLATNEKLFF. For the CDR3, the DNA is TGCGCCAGCAGCCAAGGCCCGTTGGGGCTGGCAACTAATGAAAAACTGTTTTTT.